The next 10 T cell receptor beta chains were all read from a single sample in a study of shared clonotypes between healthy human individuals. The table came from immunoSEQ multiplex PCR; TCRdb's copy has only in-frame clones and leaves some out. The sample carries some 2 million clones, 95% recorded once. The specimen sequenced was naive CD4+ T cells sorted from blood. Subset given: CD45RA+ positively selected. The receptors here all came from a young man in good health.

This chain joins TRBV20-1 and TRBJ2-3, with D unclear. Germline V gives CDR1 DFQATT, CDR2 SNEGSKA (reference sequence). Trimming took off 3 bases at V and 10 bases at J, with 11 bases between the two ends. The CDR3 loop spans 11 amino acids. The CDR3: CSASPEQAQYF. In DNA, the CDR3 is TGCAGTGCTAGTCCTGAGCAGGCGCAGTATTTT.

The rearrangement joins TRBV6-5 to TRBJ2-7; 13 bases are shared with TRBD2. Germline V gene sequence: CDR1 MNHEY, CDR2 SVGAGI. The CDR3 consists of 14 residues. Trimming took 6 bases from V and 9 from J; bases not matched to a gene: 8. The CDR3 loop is CASSPGLAGDRQYF. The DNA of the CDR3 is TGTGCCAGCAGCCCCGGACTAGCGGGAGATAGGCAGTACTTC.

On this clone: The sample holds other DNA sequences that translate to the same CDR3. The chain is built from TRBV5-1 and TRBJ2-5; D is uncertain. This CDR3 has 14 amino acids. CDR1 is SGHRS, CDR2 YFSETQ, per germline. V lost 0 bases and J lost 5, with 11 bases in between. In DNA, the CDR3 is TGCGCCAGCAGCTTGGAAAGGGTCGGGGAGACCCAGTACTTC. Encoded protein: CASSLERVGETQYF. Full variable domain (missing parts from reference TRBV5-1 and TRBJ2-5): KAGVTQTPRYLIKTRGQQVTLSCSPISGHRSVSWYQQTPGQGLQFLFEYFSETQRNKGNFPGRFSGRQFSNSRSEMNVSTLELGDSALYLCASSLERVGETQYFGPGTRLLVL.

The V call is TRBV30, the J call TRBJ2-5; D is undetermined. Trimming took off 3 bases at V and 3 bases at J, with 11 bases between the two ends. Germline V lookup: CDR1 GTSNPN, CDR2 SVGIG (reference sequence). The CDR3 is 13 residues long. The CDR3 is CAWRVELKETQYF. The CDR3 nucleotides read TGTGCCTGGAGGGTTGAGCTAAAAGAGACCCAGTACTTC. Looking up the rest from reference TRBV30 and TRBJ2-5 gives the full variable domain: SQTIHQWPATLVQPVGSPLSLECTVEGTSNPNLYWYRQAAGRGLQLLFYSVGIGQISSEVPQNLSASRPQDRQFILSSKKLLLSDSGFYLCAWRVELKETQYFGPGTRLLVL.

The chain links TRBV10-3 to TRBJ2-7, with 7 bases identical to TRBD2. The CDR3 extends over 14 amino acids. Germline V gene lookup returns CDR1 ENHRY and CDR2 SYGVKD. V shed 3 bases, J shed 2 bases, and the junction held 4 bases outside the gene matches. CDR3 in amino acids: CAISESSGTYEQYF. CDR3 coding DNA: TGTGCCATCAGTGAATCTAGCGGAACCTACGAGCAGTACTTC.

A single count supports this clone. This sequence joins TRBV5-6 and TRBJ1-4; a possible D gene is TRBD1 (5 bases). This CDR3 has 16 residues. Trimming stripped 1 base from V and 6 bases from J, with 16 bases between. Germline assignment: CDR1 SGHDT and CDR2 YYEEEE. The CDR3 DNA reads TGTGCCAGCAGCTTGCGACTCGGGGCCCGGGATGAAAAACTGTTTTTT. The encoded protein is CASSLRLGARDEKLFF.

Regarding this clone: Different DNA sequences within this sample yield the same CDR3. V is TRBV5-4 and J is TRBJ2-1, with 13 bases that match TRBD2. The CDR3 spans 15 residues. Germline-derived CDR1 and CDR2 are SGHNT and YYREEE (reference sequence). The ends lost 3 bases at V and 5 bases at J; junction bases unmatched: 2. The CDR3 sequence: CASSSGLAGDNEQFF. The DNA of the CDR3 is TGTGCCAGCAGCTCTGGACTAGCGGGGGACAATGAGCAGTTCTTC.

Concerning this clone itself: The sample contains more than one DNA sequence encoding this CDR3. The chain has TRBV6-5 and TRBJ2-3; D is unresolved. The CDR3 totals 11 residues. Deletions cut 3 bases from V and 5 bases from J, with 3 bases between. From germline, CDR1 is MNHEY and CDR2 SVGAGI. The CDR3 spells CASSYGDTQYF. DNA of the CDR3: TGTGCCAGCAGTTATGGAGATACGCAGTATTTT.

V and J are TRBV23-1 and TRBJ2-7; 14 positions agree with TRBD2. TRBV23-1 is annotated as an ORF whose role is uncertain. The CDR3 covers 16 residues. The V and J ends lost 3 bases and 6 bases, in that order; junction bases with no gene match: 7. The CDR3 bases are TGCGCCAGCAGTCACCAGGGACTAGCGGGAGTTGGCGAGCAGTACTTC. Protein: CASSHQGLAGVGEQYF.

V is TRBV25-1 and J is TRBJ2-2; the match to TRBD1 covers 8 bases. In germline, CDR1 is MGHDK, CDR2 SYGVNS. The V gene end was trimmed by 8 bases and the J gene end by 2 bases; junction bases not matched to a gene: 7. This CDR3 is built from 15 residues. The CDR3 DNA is TGTGCCAGCTCTTCTGGACAGGGTAACACCGGGGAGCTGTTTTTT. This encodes CASSSGQGNTGELFF.